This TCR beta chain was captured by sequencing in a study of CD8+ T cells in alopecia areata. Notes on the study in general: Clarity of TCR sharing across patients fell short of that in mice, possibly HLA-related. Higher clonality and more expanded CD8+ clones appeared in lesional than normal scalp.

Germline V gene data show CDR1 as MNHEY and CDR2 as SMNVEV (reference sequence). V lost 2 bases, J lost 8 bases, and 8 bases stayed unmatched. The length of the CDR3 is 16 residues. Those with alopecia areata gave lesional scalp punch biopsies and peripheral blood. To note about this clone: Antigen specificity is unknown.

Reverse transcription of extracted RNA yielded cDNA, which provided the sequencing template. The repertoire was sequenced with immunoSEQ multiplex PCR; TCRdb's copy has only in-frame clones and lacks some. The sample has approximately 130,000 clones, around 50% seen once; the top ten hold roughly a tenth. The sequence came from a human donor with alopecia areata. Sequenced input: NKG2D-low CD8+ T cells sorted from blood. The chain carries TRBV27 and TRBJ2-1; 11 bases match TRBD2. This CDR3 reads CASSLRGTSGMDEQFF. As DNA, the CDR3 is TGTGCCAGCAGTTTAAGGGGGACTAGCGGTATGGATGAGCAGTTCTTC.